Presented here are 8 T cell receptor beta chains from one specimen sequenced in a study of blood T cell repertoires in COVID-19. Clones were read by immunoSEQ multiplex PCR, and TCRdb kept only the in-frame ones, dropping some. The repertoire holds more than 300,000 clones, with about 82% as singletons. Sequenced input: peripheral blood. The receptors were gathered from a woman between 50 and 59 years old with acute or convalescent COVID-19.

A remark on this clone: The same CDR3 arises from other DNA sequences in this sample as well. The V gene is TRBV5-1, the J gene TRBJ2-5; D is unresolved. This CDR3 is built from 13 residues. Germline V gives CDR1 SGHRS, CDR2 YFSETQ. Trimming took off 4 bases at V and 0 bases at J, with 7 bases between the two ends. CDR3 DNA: TGCGCCAGCAGCCTCCGGGACCAAGAGACCCAGTACTTC. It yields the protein CASSLRDQETQYF.

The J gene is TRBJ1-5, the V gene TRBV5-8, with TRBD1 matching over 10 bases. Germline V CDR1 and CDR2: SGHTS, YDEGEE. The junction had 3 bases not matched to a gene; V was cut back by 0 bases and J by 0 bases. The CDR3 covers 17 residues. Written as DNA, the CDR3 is TGTGCCAGCAGCTTGGGACAGGGGGCGAATAGCAATCAGCCCCAGCATTTT. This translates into CASSLGQGANSNQPQHF.

In DNA, the CDR3 is TGTGCCAGCAGTTGGGGCAGGGGGATCAATGAGCAGTTCTTC. This encodes CASSWGRGINEQFF. The rearrangement joins TRBV27 to TRBJ2-1, with 7 bases lining up with TRBD1. The germline V gene encodes CDR1 MNHEY and CDR2 SMNVEV (reference sequence). The CDR3 contains 14 residues. Trimming removed 4 bases from V and 6 bases from J; junction bases left unmatched: 6.

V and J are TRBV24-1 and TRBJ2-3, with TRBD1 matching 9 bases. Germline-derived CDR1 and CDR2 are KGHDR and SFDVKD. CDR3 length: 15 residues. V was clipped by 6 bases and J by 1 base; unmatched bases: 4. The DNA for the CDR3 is TGTGCCACCAGTACGACAGGGGGAGGCACAGATACGCAGTATTTT. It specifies CATSTTGGGTDTQYF.

CDR3 bases: TGTGCCAGCAGCTTTTACAGGTCGAACACCGGGGAGCTGTTTTTT. It specifies CASSFYRSNTGELFF. The J gene is TRBJ2-2, the V gene TRBV7-2; possible D gene TRBD1, 5 bases. Germline loops: CDR1 SGHTA, CDR2 FQGNSA. Trimming took 3 bases from V and 0 from J, leaving 8 bases between them. This CDR3 has 15 amino acids.

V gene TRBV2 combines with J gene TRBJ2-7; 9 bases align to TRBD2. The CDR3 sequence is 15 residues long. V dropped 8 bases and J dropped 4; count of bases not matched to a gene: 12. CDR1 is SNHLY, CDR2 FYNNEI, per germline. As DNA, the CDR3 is TGTGCCAGCTCCGCGGAACGAGCGGGAGGTTACGAGCAGTACTTC. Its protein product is CASSAERAGGYEQYF.

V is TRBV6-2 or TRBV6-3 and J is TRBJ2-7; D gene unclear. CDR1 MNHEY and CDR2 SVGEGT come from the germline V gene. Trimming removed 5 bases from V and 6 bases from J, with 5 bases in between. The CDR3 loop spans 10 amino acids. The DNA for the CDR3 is TGTGCCAGCAGTACCGGCGAGCAGTACTTC. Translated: CASSTGEQYF.

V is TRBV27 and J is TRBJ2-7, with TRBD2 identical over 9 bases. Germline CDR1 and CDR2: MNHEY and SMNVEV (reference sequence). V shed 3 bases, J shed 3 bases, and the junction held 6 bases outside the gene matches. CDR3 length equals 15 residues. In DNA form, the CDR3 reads TGTGCCAGCAGTTTGAGCGGGAGGAAACACTACGAGCAGTACTTC. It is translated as CASSLSGRKHYEQYF.